This T cell receptor (beta chain) originates from a study of blood T cell repertoires in COVID-19. Study details: PBMCs, B-cell-depleted T cells, or T cells were the source of the cDNA or gDNA that made up the material.

Sequencing was performed with immunoSEQ multiplex PCR; in TCRdb, only in-frame clones are kept and a portion is missing. The profile shows more than 45,000 clones, around 76% of them singletons. Germline-derived CDR1 and CDR2 are KGHDR and SFDVKD. This CDR3 is 17 amino acids long. Trimming cost V 2 bases and J 8 bases; bases outside gene matches: 16. The rearrangement uses TRBV24-1 and TRBJ2-7, with 8 bases identical to TRBD1. What was sequenced was peripheral blood. This clonotype was sampled from a woman aged 55-70 years with acute or convalescent COVID-19. The CDR3 DNA is TGTGCCACCAGTGATTCAAAGACCAGGGGGCTCCTGGGGCAGCAGTACTTC. Its protein is CATSDSKTRGLLGQQYF.